The 27 T cell receptor beta chains below come from one sample, sequenced in a study of tumor and adjacent non-tumor tissue in lung cancer listed by TCRdb under 2018. The library was prepared using multiplex PCR. Sequencing took place on an Illumina HiSeq 2500. TCRbeta libraries were constructed through three rounds of nested PCR with primers (Table S4) according to protocols modified from ARM-PCR. TCRdb ran its own pipeline on the public reads, namely fastp trimming at Q25 and MiXCR clone calling, and kept in-frame beta chains. Every entry covers one CDR3 protein and lists the most common genes and DNA from its rows. The sample table contains some 99,000 distinct CDR3 sequences; only one count was recorded for 62% of them. 15% to 20% of the sample rests with the top ten. RNA was isolated from bulk unsorted tissue, and RNA quality was assessed with a NanoDrop ND-1000 and an Agilent 2100. Normal lung samples were distant non-tumor tissue taken more than 3 cm from the tumor edge.

The material sequenced was distant non-tumor lung tissue. Receptors originate from a man between 60 and 75 years old with non-small cell lung cancer.

As for this clonotype: The junction differs from germline at one of its ends, possibly a read error. The chain uses TRBV4-2 and TRBJ1-2, with D perhaps TRBD1 (6 bases). The CDR3 totals 15 residues. Germline V gene sequence: CDR1 LGHNA, CDR2 YNFKEQ. DNA of the CDR3: TGCGCCAGCAGCCAAGTGTCAGGGGTGTACTATGGCTACACCTTC. Encoded protein: CASSQVSGVYYGYTF.

A note on this clonotype: A read error may be the cause here, since a much bigger clone is one base away. The chain has TRBV20-1 and TRBJ2-7; D is unclear. V gave up 6 bases and J gave up 3 bases, with 9 bases separating them. CDR3 length: 11 amino acids. Germline CDR1 DFQATT, CDR2 SNEGSKA (reference sequence). The CDR3 here is CSAPRSYEQYF. Written as DNA, the CDR3 is TGCAGTGCACCGCGGAGCTACGAGCAGTACTTC.

This clonotype was seen a few times. This sequence joins TRBV12-3 or TRBV12-4 and TRBJ1-1; maybe TRBD1 (6 bases). V was clipped by 11 bases and J by 5 bases, with 18 bases between them. This CDR3 region has 13 residues. CDR3 coding DNA: TGTGCCGGCACTTGGGGGACATTAACTGAAGCTTTCTTT. Its protein product is CAGTWGTLTEAFF.

Comment on this clonotype: Given the absence of the conserved phenylalanine or tryptophan at the CDR3 end, a read error is likely. The chain employs TRBV12-3 or TRBV12-4 and TRBJ2-3; 11 bases line up with TRBD2. The ends lost 9 bases at V and 3 bases at J; junction bases unmatched: 14. The CDR3 consists of 17 residues. The CDR3: CARSSGRPRFGTDTQYL. The CDR3, as DNA: TGTGCCAGGTCTAGCGGGAGGCCCCGCTTTGGAACAGATACGCAGTATTTG.

A word on this clonotype: The conserved closing phenylalanine or tryptophan is absent in this CDR3, likely reflecting a read error. The V and J genes are TRBV4-2 and TRBJ1-2; D call uncertain. The germline gives CDR1 LGHNA, CDR2 YNFKEQ. V lost 2 bases to trimming and J lost 8 bases, with 18 bases between them. CDR3 length equals 15 residues. The DNA for the CDR3 is TGTGCCAGCAGCCAACTTCTCGACGCTCCATGGGGCTACACCTCT. It yields the protein CASSQLLDAPWGYTS.

This clonotype was detected many times. The rearrangement uses TRBV4-2 and TRBJ2-1; possibly TRBD1 for D (6 bases). Trimming cost V 4 bases and J 7 bases, with 23 bases left between them. CDR3 length equals 17 residues. Germline V gene lookup returns CDR1 LGHNA and CDR2 YNFKEQ. The CDR3 reads CASSRTEGTGLKNEQFF. In nucleotides, the CDR3 is TGTGCCAGCAGCCGAACGGAAGGAACAGGGTTAAAAAATGAGCAGTTCTTC.

This clonotype occurred a few times. A much bigger clone sits one base away, suggesting this may be a read error. This chain's CDR3 is CASSPGSHKQFF. The CDR3 DNA follows: TGCGCCAGCAGCCCCGGGAGCCATAAGCAGTTCTTC. This chain uses TRBV10-1 with TRBJ2-1; TRBD2 might be the D (6 bases). The CDR3 totals 12 residues. Trimming took 6 bases from V and 11 from J, leaving 14 bases between them. In germline, CDR1 is WNHNN, CDR2 SYGVQD (reference sequence).

As for this clonotype: An end of the junction differs from the germline gene, which may be a read error. The chain has TRBV7-9 and TRBJ1-6, with D possibly TRBD1 on 5 matching bases. The CDR3 runs to 12 residues. From germline, CDR1 is SEHNR and CDR2 FQNEAQ (reference sequence). The CDR3 coding sequence is TGTGCCAACAGCCGCCAACAGGAGCCCCTCCACTTT. Protein product: CANSRQQEPLHF.

This clonotype was recorded a few times. A much more abundant neighbour one base away suggests this may be a read error. The V call is TRBV20-1, the J call TRBJ1-5; unclear D gene. The V end was cut by 6 bases, the J end by 1 base, with 13 bases between. Germline CDR1 is DFQATT and CDR2 is SNEGSKA (reference sequence). This CDR3 spans 14 amino acids. The DNA of the CDR3 is TGCAGTGCAAGTGAGTCTGGAAGCAATCAGCCCCAGCATTTT. Translating gives CSASESGSNQPQHF.

This clonotype was observed many times. V gene TRBV15 combines with J gene TRBJ2-3; D is ambiguous. The germline V gene encodes CDR1 LNHNV and CDR2 YYDKDF (reference sequence). V lost 0 bases and J lost 0, with 7 bases in between. The CDR3 sequence is 15 residues long. CDR3 residues: CATSRDLTSTDTQYF. The CDR3 coding sequence is TGTGCCACCAGCAGAGATCTGACTAGCACAGATACGCAGTATTTT.

Written as DNA, the CDR3 is TGTGCCAGCAGCCTGGCGGGCCCCAGACAGGGACAGCCCCAGCATTTT. This sequence encodes CASSLAGPRQGQPQHF. V usage is TRBV28 and J usage is TRBJ1-5; 7 bases align to TRBD1. Germline V CDR1 and CDR2: MDHEN, SYDVKM. Trimming cost V 6 bases and J 7 bases; bases outside gene matches: 15. This CDR3 spans 16 amino acids.

The chain employs TRBV6-6 and TRBJ1-5; D might be TRBD1 (5 bases). This CDR3 spans 14 amino acids. Germline V gives CDR1 MNHNY, CDR2 SVGAGI (reference sequence). Deletions cut 6 bases from V and 7 bases from J, with 16 bases between. CDR3 sequence: CASSHRSTGQPQHF. The CDR3 DNA follows: TGTGCCAGCAGCCACAGGTCTACAGGCCAGCCCCAGCATTTT.

This clonotype was counted at least ten times. This chain connects TRBV5-4 to TRBJ1-5, with D possibly being TRBD1 (5 bases). With 0 bases removed from V and 2 bases from J, the gap between germline ends came to 9 bases. The CDR3 has 15 residues. The germline gives CDR1 SGHNT, CDR2 YYREEE (reference sequence). This chain's CDR3 is CASSLGGDRNQPQHF. The DNA for the CDR3 is TGTGCCAGCAGCTTGGGGGGGGACCGCAATCAGCCCCAGCATTTT.

On this clonotype itself: The junction differs from germline at one of its ends, possibly a read error. This chain connects TRBV6-5 to TRBJ1-2; 8 nucleotides line up with TRBD1. The germline V gene has CDR1 MNHEY and CDR2 SVGAGI. The CDR3 is 15 amino acids. CDR3 region: CASSPQGGWNYDYTF. CDR3 sequence (DNA): TGTGCCAGCAGTCCACAGGGGGGATGGAACTATGACTACACCTTC.

Turning to this clonotype: A much larger clone is a single base away; this may be a read error. This sequence joins TRBV12-3 or TRBV12-4 and TRBJ2-5, with D tentatively TRBD1 (6 bases). V was cut by 6 bases and J by 4 bases, with 15 bases left in between. This CDR3 has 14 residues. The CDR3 DNA is TGTGCCAGCAGCTACGGGACAACTTCAGAGACCCAGTACTTC. It translates to CASSYGTTSETQYF.

Remarks on this clonotype: This may be a read error, as it is one base from a much larger clone. This rearrangement joins TRBV5-5 to TRBJ2-7; D perhaps matches TRBD1 (6 bases). The CDR3 loop spans 11 amino acids. CDR1 SGHKS and CDR2 YYEKEE come from the germline V gene (reference sequence). DNA for the CDR3: TGTGTCAGCCTGGGGGACAACGAGCAGTACTTC. Protein: CVSLGDNEQYF.

A word on this clonotype: This sequence may be a read error, since a much larger clone differs from it by one base. The chain links TRBV7-9 to TRBJ2-1; possible D gene TRBD2, 6 bases. Germline CDR1 reads SEHNR; CDR2 reads FQNEAQ (reference sequence). This CDR3 has 15 amino acids. The CDR3 sequence: CASWDGRRAYNELFF. The CDR3 DNA follows: TGTGCCAGCTGGGACGGGCGGAGGGCCTACAATGAGCTGTTCTTC.

This clonotype has just one count. The chain is built from TRBV12-3 or TRBV12-4 and TRBJ1-5; D unresolved. The DNA end is a closer match to TRBJ2-3, so the J assignment may be wrong. CDR3 length: 13 amino acids. In DNA form, the CDR3 reads TGTGCCAGTTCGCTGAAAGAAGATCAGCCCCAGTATTTT. Translated: CASSLKEDQPQYF.

Comment on this clonotype: At one end, the junction sequence differs from germline, possibly due to a read error. The rearrangement uses TRBV6-5 and TRBJ2-7; no clear D. Germline V gives CDR1 MNHEY, CDR2 SVGAGI. This CDR3 is 13 amino acids long. The CDR3 nucleotides are TGTGCCGGCAGTTGCTCTCCGGGCCACGAGCAGTACTTC. Translating gives CAGSCSPGHEQYF.

This clonotype was counted ten times or more. The chain combines TRBV5-6 with TRBJ2-3; 13 bases align to TRBD2. The V gene's germline CDR1 is SGHDT and CDR2 YYEEEE. V was clipped by 5 bases and J by 5 bases; unmatched bases: 5. The CDR3 contains 15 residues. The CDR3 DNA sequence: TGTGCCAGCAGGCAGGGACTAGCGGGAATAGATACGCAGTATTTT. Its protein is CASRQGLAGIDTQYF.

The V call is TRBV29-1, the J call TRBJ1-4; 8 bases are a match to TRBD1. Trimming at V came to 5 bases and at J to 8 bases, leaving 13 bases not matched to a gene. CDR1 is SQVTM and CDR2 is ANQGSEA in the germline V gene. The CDR3 runs to 15 residues. The CDR3, as DNA: TGCAGCGTTAAAACGCGCGGGACAGGTTACGAAAAACTGTTTTTT. This gives the protein CSVKTRGTGYEKLFF.

V is TRBV20-1 and J is TRBJ2-5; 7 positions agree with TRBD1. From germline, CDR1 is DFQATT and CDR2 SNEGSKA (reference sequence). V lost 5 bases and J lost 3; bases outside the gene matches: 12. This CDR3 has 15 residues. CDR3 sequence (DNA): TGCAGTGCTGCCCCTCCTCTGACAGGGAAAGAGACCCAGTACTTC. It translates to CSAAPPLTGKETQYF.

About this clonotype itself: A read error may be the cause here, since a much bigger clone is one base away. The rearrangement links TRBV7-3 to TRBJ2-1; D gene ambiguous. The CDR3 has 20 residues. Germline loops: CDR1 SGHTA, CDR2 FQGTGA. The V and J ends lost 5 bases and 2 bases respectively, with 28 bases between them. CDR3 loop: CASSNFGPGQRVMPYNEQFF. The CDR3 DNA sequence: TGTGCCAGCAGCAACTTCGGACCGGGTCAAAGGGTTATGCCCTACAATGAGCAGTTCTTC. The variable domain in full, with the rest retrieved from reference TRBV7-3 and TRBJ2-1, is GAGVSQTPSNKVTEKGKYVELRCDPISGHTALYWYRQSLGQGPEFLIYFQGTGAADDSGLPNDRFFAVRPEGSVSTLKIQRTERGDSAVYLCASSNFGPGQRVMPYNEQFFGPGTRLTVL.

In this sample, this clonotype turned up many times. The gene calls are TRBV28 and TRBJ2-3; 7 nucleotides align to TRBD2. The CDR3 extends over 15 amino acids. J lost 4 bases, V lost 3 bases, and 7 bases had no gene match. Germline lookup yields CDR1 MDHEN and CDR2 SYDVKM. In DNA, the CDR3 is TGTGCCAGCAGTTTTGGGCAGGGAGGGGCAGATACGCAGTATTTT. Its protein product is CASSFGQGGADTQYF. The full variable domain, in which reference TRBV28 and TRBJ2-3 provide the parts outside the CDR3, is DVKVTQSSRYLVKRTGEKVFLECVQDMDHENMFWYRQDPGLGLRLIYFSYDVKMKEKGDIPEGYSVSREKKERFSLILESASTNQTSMYLCASSFGQGGADTQYFGPGTRLTVL.

A remark on this clonotype: A read error may explain this, as a much larger clone is one base away. CDR3 in DNA: TGTGCCAGCAGTTTACTTCTCACTGGAGCTTTCTTT. Amino acids: CASSLLLTGAFF. V and J are TRBV28 and TRBJ1-1; D is unclear. This CDR3 region has 12 residues. Looked up from germline, CDR1 is MDHEN and CDR2 is SYDVKM.

A remark on this clonotype: Germline is not matched at one junction end, which may reflect a read error. The J gene is TRBJ1-1, the V gene TRBV14; TRBD1 might be the D (5 bases). CDR1 is SGHDN, CDR2 FVKESK, per germline. This CDR3 is built from 16 residues. CDR3 protein: CSSESTVDGGSTEAVF. The CDR3, as DNA: TGTTCCAGCGAATCAACAGTCGACGGGGGGAGCACTGAAGCTGTCTTT.

This clonotype was observed many times. The chain uses TRBV6-1 and TRBJ2-1, with 11 bases identical to TRBD2. Germline V lookup: CDR1 MNHNS, CDR2 SASEGT. Trimming took 1 base from V and 5 from J; bases not matched to a gene: 1. The CDR3 sequence is 15 residues long. The CDR3 DNA reads as TGTGCCAGCAGTGAAGGGACTAGCGGGCACAATGAGCAGTTCTTC. It yields the protein CASSEGTSGHNEQFF.